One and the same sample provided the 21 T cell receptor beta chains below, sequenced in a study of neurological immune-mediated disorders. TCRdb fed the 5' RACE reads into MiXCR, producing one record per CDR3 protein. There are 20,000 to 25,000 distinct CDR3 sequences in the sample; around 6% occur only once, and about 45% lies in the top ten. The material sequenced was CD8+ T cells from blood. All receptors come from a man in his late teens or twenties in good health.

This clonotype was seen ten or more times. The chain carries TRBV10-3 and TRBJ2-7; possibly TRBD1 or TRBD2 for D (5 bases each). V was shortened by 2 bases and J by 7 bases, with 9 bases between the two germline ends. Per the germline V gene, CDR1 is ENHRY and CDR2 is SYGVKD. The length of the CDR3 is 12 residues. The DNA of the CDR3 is TGTGCCATCAGTGAGGGGACGGGGGAGCAGTACTTC. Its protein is CAISEGTGEQYF.

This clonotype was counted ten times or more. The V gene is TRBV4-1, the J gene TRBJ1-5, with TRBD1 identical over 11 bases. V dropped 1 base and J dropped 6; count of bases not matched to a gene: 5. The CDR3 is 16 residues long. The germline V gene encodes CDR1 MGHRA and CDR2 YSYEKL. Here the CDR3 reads CASSQGDRGFGQPQHF. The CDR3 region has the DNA TGCGCCAGCAGCCAAGGGGACAGGGGGTTCGGTCAGCCCCAGCATTTT.

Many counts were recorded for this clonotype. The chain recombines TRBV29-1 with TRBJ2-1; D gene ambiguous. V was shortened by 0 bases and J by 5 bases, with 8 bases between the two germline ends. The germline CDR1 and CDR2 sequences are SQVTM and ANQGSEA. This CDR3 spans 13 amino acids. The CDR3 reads CSVEDPIHNEQFF. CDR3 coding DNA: TGCAGCGTTGAAGATCCGATACACAATGAGCAGTTCTTC.

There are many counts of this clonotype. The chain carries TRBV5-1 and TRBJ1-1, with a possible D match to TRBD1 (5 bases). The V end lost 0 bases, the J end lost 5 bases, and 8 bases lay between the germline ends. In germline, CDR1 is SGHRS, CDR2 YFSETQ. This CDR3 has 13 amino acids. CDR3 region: CASSLAGMTEAFF. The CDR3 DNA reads TGCGCCAGCAGCTTGGCAGGGATGACTGAAGCTTTCTTT.

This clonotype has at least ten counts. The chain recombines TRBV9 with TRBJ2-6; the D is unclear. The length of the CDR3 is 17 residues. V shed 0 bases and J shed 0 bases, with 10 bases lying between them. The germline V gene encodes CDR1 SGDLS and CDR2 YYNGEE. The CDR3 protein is CASSVAGPLSGANVLTF. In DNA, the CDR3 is TGTGCCAGCAGCGTAGCCGGGCCACTCTCTGGGGCCAACGTCCTGACTTTC.

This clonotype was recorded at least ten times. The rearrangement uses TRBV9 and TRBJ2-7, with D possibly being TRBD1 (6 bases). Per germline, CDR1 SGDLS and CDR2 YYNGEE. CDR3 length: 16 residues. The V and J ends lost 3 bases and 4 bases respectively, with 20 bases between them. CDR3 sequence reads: CASSGVASGTLYEQYF. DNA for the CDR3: TGTGCCAGCAGCGGCGTCGCCTCCGGGACACTTTACGAGCAGTACTTC.

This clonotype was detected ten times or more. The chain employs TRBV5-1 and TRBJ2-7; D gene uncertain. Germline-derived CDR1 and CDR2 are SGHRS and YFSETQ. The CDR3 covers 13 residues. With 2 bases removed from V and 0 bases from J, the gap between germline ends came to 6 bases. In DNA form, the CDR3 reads TGCGCCAGCAGCTTTGGCGTCTCCTACGAGCAGTACTTC. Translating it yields CASSFGVSYEQYF.

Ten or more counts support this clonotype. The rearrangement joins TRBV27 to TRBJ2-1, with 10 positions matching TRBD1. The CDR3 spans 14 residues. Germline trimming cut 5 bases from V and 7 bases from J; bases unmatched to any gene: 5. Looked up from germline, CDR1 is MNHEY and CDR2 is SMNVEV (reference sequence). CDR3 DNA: TGTGCCAGCAGTCTCGAGGGACAGGGGAATGAGCAGTTCTTC. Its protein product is CASSLEGQGNEQFF.

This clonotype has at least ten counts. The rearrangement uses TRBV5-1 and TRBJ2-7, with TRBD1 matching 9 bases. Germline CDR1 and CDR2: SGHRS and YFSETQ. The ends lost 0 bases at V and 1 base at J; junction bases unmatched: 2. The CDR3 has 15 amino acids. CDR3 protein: CASSLAGTGSYEQYF. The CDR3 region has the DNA TGCGCCAGCAGCTTGGCCGGGACAGGGTCCTACGAGCAGTACTTC.

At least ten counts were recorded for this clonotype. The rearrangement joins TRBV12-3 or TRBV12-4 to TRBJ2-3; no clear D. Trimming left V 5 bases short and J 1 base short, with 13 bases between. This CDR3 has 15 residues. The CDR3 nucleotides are TGTGCCAGCAGTCCGCCGACAAGCGGCACAGATACGCAGTATTTT. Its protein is CASSPPTSGTDTQYF.

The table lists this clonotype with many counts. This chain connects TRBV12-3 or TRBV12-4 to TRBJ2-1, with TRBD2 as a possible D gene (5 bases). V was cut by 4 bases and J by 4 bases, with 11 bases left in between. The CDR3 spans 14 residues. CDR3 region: CASSSGLLYNEQFF. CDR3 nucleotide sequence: TGTGCCAGCAGTTCAGGACTTCTATACAATGAGCAGTTCTTC.

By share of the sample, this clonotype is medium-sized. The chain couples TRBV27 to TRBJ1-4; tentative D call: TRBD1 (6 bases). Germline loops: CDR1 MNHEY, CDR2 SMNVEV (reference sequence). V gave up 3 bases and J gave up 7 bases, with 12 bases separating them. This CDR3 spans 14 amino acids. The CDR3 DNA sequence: TGTGCCAGCAGTTTCGGACAGTGGGGTGAAAAACTGTTTTTT. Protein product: CASSFGQWGEKLFF. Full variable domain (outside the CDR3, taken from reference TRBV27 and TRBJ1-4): EAQVTQNPRYLITVTGKKLTVTCSQNMNHEYMSWYRQDPGLGLRQIYYSMNVEVTDKGDVPEGYKVSRKEKRNFPLILESPSPNQTSLYFCASSFGQWGEKLFFGSGTQLSVL.

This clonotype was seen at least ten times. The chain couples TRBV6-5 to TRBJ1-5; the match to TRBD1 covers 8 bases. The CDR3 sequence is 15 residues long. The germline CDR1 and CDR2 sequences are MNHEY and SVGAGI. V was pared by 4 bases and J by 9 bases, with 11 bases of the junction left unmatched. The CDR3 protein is CASSFGQGGIWPQHF. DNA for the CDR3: TGTGCCAGCAGTTTCGGACAGGGCGGGATCTGGCCCCAGCATTTT.

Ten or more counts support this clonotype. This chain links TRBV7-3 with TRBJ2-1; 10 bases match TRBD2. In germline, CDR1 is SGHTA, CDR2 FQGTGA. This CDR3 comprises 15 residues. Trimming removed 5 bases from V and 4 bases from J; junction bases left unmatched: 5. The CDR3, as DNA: TGTGCCAGCAGCCTCCTAGCGGGGGTTTACAATGAGCAGTTCTTC. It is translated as CASSLLAGVYNEQFF.

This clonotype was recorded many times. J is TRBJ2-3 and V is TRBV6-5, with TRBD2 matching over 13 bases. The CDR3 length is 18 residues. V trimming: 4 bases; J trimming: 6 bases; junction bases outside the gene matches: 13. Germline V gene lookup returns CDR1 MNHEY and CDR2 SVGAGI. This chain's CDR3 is CASSSMSGLAGVGDTQYF. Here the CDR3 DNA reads TGTGCCAGCAGTTCCATGAGTGGACTAGCGGGGGTGGGGGATACGCAGTATTTT.

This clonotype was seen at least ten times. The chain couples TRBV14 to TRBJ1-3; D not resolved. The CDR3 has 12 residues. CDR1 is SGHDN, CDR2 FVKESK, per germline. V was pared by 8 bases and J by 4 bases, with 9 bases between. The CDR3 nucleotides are TGTGCCAGCCGGGGAGTAGGAAACACCATATATTTT. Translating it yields CASRGVGNTIYF.

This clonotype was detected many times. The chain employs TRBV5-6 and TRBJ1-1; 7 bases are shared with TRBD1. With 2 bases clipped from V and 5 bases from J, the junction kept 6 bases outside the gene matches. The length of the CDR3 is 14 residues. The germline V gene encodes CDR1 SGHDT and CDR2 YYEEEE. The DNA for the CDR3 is TGTGCCAGCAGCTTAGGGGGCGGATGGACTGAAGCTTTCTTT. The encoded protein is CASSLGGGWTEAFF.

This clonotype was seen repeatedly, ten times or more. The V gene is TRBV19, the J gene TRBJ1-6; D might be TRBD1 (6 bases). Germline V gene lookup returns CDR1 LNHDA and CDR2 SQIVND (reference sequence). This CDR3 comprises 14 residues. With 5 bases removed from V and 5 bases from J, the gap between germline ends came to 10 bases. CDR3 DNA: TGTGCCAGTAGTTTGAGGACAGATAATTCACCCCTCCACTTT. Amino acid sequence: CASSLRTDNSPLHF.

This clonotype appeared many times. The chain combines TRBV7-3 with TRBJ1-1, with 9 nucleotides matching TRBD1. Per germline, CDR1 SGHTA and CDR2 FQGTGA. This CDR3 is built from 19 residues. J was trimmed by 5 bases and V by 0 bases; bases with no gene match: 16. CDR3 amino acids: CASSLTGPGQGLGPTEAFF. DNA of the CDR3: TGTGCCAGCAGCTTAACTGGGCCAGGACAGGGGTTGGGGCCAACTGAAGCTTTCTTT.

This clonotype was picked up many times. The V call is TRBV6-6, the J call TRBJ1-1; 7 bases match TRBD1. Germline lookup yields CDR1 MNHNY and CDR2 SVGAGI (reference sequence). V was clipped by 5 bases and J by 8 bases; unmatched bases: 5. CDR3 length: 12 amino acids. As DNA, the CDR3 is TGTGCCAGCAGTCAAGGGGGCAGGGAAGCTTTCTTT. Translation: CASSQGGREAFF.

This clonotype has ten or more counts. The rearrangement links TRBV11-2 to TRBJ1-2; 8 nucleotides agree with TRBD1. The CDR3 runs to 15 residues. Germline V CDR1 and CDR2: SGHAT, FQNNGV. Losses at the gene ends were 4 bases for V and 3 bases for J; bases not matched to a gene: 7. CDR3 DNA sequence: TGTGCCAGCAGCTCGAAGACAGGGGCAGACTATGGCTACACCTTC. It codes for CASSSKTGADYGYTF.